This TCR beta chain was obtained from a study of control samples from healthy donors and cancer patients. CDR1 is SGHAT and CDR2 is FQNNGV in the germline V gene. This CDR3 is 16 amino acids long. With 5 bases removed from V and 5 bases from J, the gap between germline ends came to 21 bases. This table comes from immunoSEQ multiplex PCR, and its TCRdb copy is limited to in-frame clones, with some not included. The top ten hold 4.1% of the sample, which has 180,000 or so clones, approximately 92% seen once. The TCR sequence derives from a woman aged 60-75 years in good health. Sequencing was done on a sample of blood. V is TRBV11-2 and J is TRBJ1-2; D is perhaps TRBD1 (6 bases). Written as DNA, the CDR3 is TGTGCCAGCAGCCCAGGGGTTGGAATCCGGGGGTATGGCTACACCTTC. Amino acid sequence: CASSPGVGIRGYGYTF.